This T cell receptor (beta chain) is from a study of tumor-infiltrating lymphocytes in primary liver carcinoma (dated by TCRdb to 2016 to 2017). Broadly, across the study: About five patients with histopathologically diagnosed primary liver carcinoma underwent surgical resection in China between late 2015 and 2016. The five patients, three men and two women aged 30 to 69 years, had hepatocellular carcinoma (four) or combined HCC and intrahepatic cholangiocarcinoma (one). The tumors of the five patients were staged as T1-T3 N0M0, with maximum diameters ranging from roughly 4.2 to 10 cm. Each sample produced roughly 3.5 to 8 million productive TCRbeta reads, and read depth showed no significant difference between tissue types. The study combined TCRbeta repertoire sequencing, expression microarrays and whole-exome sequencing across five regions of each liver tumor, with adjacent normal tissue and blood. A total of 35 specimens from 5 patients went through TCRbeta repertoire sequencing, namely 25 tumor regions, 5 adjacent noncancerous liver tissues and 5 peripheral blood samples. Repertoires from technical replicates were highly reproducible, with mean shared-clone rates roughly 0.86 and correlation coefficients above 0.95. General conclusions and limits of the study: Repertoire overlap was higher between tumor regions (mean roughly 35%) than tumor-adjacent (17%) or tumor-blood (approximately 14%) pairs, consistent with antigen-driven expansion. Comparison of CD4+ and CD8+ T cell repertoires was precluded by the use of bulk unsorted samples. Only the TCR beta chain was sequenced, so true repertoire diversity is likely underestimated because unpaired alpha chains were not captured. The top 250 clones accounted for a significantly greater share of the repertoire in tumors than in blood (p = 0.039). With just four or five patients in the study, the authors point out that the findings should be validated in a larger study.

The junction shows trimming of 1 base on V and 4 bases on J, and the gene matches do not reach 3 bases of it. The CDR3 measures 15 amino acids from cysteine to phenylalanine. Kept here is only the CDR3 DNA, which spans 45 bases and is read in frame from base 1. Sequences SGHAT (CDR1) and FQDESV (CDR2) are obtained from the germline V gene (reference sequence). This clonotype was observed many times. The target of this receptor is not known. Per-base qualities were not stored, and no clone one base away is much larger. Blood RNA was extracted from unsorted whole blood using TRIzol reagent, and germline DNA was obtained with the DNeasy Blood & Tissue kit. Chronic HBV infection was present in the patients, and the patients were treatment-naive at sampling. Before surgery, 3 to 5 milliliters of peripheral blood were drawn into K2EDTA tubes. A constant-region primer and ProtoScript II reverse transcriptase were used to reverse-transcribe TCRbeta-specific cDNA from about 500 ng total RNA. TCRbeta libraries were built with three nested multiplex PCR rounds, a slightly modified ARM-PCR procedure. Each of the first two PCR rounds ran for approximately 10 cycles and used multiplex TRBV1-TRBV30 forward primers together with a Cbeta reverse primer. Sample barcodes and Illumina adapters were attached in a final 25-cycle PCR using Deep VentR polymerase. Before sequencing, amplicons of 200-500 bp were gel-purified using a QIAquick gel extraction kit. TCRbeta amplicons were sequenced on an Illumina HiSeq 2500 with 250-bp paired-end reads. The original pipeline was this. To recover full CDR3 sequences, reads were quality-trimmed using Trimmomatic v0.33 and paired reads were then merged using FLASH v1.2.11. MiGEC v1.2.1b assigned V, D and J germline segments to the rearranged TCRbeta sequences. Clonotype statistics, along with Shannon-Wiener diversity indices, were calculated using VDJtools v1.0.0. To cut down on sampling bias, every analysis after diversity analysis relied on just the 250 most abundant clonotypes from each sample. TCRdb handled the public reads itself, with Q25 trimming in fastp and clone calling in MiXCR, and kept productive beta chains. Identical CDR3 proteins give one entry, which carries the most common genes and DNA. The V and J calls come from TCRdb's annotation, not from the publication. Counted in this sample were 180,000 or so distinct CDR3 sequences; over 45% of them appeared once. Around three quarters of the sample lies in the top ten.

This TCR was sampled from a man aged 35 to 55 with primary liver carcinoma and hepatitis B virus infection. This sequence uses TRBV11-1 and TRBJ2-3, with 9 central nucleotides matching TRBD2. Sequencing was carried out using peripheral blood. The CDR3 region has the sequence CASSLGGRAADTQYF. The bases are TGTGCCAGCAGCTTAGGCGGGAGGGCCGCAGATACGCAGTATTTT. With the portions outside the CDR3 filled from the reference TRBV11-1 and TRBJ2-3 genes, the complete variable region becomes EAEVAQSPRYKITEKSQAVAFWCDPISGHATLYWYRQILGQGPELLVQFQDESVVDDSQLPKDRFSAERLKGVDSTLKIQPAELGDSAMYLCASSLGGRAADTQYFGPGTRLTVL.